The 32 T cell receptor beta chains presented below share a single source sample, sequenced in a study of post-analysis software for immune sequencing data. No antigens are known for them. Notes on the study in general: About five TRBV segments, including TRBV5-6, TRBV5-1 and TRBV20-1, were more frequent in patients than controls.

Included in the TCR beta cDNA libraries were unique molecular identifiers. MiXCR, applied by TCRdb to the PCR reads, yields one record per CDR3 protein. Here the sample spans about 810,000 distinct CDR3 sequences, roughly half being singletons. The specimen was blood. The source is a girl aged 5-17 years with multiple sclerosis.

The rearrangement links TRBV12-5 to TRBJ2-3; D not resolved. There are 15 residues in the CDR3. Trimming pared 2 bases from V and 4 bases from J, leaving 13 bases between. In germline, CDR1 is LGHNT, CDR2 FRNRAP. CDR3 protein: CASGLIEVGSDTQYF. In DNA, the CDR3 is TGTGCTAGTGGTTTGATCGAAGTCGGGTCAGATACGCAGTATTTT.

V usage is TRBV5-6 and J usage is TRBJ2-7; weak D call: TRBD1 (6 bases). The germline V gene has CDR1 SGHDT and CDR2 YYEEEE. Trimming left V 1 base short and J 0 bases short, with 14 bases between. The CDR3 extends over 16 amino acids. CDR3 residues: CASSLTGTRISYEQYF. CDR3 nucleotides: TGTGCCAGCAGCTTGACCGGGACACGGATCTCCTACGAGCAGTACTTC.

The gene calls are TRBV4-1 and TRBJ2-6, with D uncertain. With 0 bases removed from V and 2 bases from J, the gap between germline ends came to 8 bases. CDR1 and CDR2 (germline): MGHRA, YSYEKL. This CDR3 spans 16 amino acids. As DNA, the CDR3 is TGCGCCAGCAGCCAAGATAGGGATACTGGGGCCAACGTCCTGACTTTC. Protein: CASSQDRDTGANVLTF.

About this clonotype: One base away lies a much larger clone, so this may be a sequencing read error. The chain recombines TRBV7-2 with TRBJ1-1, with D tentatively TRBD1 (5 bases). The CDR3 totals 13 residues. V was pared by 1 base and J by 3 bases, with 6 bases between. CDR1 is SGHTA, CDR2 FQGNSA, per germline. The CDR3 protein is CASSLVGHTEAFF. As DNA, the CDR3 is TGTGCCAGCAGCTTAGTGGGGCACACTGAAGCTTTCTTT. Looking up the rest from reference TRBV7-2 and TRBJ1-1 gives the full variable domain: GAGVSQSPSNKVTEKGKDVELRCDPISGHTALYWYRQSLGQGLEFLIYFQGNSAPDKSGLPSDRFSAERTGGSVSTLTIQRTQQEDSAVYLCASSLVGHTEAFFGQGTRLTVV.

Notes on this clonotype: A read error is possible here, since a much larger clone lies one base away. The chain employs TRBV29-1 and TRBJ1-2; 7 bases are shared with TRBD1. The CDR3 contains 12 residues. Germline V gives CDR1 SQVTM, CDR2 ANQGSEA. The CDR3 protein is CGYLTDRAGYTF. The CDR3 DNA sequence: TGCGGCTACTTAACCGACAGGGCTGGCTACACCTTC.

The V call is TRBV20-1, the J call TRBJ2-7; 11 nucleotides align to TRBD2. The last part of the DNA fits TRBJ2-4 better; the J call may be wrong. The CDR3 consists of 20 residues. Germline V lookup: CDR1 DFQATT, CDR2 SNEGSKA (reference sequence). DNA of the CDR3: TGCAGTGCTAGATCCCTTCTCGGGTTAGCGGGAGGGAACGGGGGAAACATTCAGTACTTC. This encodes CSARSLLGLAGGNGGNIQYF.

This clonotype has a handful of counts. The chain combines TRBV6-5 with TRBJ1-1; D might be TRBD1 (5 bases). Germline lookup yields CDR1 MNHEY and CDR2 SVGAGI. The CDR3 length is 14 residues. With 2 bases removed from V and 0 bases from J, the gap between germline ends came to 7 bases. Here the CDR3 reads CASSYRGLNTEAFF. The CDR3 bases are TGTGCCAGCAGTTACAGGGGTTTGAACACTGAAGCTTTCTTT.

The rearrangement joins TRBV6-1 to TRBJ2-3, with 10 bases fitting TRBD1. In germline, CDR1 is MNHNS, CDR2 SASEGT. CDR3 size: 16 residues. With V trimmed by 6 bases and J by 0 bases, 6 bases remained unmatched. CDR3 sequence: CASSRRQGASTDTQYF. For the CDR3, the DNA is TGTGCCAGCAGCAGGAGACAGGGGGCTAGCACAGATACGCAGTATTTT.

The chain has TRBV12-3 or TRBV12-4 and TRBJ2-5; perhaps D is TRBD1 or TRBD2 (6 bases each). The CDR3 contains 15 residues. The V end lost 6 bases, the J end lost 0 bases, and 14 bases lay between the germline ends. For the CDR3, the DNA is TGTGCCAGCAGCCGGGGGCCAGTGTACCAAGAGACCCAGTACTTC. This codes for CASSRGPVYQETQYF.

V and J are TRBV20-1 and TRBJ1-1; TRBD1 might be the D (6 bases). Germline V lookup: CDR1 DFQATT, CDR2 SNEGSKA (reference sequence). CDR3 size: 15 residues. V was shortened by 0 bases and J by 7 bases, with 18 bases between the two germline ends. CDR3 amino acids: CSARESSRGGGEAFF. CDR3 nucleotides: TGCAGTGCTAGAGAGTCAAGCAGGGGCGGCGGTGAAGCTTTCTTT.

CDR3 DNA: TGCAGTGCTAGCGGCTTCTTTTCCCATGAGCAGTTCTTC. Its translation: CSASGFFSHEQFF. The chain employs TRBV20-1 and TRBJ2-1; the D is unclear. The CDR3 sequence is 13 residues long. The germline gives CDR1 DFQATT, CDR2 SNEGSKA (reference sequence). The V end was cut by 3 bases, the J end by 8 bases, with 14 bases between.

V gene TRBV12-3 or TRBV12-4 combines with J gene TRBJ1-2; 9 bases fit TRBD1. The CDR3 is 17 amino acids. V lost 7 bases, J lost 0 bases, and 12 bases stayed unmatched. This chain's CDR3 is CASTPGTGFKSNYGYTF. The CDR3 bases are TGTGCCAGCACCCCCGGGACAGGGTTTAAATCTAACTATGGCTACACCTTC.

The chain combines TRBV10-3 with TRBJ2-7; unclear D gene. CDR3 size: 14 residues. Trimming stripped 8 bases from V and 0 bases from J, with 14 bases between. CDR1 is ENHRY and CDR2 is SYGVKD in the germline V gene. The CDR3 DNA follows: TGTGCCATCTCCACGCGGCTTAACTCCTACGAGCAGTACTTC. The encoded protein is CAISTRLNSYEQYF.

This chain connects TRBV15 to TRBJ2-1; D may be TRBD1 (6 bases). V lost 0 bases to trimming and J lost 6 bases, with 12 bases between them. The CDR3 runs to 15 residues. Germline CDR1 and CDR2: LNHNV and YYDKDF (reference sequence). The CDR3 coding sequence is TGTGCCACCAGCAGAGATTGGGGGCTTGGCAATGAGCAGTTCTTC. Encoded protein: CATSRDWGLGNEQFF.

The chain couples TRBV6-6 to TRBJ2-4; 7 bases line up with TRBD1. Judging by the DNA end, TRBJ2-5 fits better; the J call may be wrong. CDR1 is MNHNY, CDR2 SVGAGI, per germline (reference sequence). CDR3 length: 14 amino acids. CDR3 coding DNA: TGTGCCAGCAGATGGACAGGATTTGGCGAGACCCAGTACTTC. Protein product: CASRWTGFGETQYF.

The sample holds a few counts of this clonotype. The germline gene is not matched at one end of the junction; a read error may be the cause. In nucleotides, the CDR3 is TGTGCTAGCAGCCTCATAGCGGGAGCGGGTAATGAGCAGTTCTTC. It yields the protein CASSLIAGAGNEQFF. The chain joins TRBV7-7 to TRBJ2-1; the match to TRBD2 covers 9 bases. Germline V gene lookup returns CDR1 SSHAT and CDR2 FNYEAQ (reference sequence). The CDR3 is 15 amino acids.

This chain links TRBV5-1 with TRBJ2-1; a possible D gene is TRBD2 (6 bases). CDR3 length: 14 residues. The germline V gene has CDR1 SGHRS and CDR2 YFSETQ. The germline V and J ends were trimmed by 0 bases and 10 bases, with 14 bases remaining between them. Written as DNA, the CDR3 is TGCGCCAGCAGCTTGGTGACTAGGTCTCAGGAGCAGTTCTTC. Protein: CASSLVTRSQEQFF.

The CDR3 nucleotides are TGCGCCGCTAGTCCGGGTACGAATCACAATGAGCAGTACTTC. This sequence encodes CAASPGTNHNEQYF. V and J are TRBV5-1 and TRBJ2-5; D uncertain. The V end was cut by 10 bases, the J end by 11 bases, with 27 bases between. Germline V gene data show CDR1 as SGHRS and CDR2 as YFSETQ. CDR3 size: 14 residues.

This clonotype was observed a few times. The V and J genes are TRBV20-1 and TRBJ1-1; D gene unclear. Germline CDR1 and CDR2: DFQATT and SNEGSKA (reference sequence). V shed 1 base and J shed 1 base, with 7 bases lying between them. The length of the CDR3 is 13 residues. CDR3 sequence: CSARGRRNTEAFF. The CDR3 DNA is TGCAGTGCTAGAGGCAGGAGGAACACTGAAGCTTTCTTT.

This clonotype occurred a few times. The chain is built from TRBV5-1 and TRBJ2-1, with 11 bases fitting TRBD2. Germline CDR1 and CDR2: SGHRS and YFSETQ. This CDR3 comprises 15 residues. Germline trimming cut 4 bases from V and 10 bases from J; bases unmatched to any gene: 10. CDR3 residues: CASSKGTSGREEQFF. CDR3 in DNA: TGCGCCAGCAGCAAAGGCACTAGCGGGAGAGAGGAGCAGTTCTTC.

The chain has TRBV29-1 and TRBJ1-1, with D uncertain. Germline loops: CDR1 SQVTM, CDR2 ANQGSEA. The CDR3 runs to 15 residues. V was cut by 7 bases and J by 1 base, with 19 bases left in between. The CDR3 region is CSAPAPDLPNTEAFF. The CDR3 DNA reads TGCAGCGCCCCGGCCCCCGACTTACCGAACACTGAAGCTTTCTTT.

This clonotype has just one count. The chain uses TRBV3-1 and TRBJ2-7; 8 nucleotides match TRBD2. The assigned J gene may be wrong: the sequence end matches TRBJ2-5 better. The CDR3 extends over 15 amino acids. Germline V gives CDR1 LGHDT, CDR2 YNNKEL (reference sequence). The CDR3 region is CASSQGGLAAETQYF. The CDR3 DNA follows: TGTGCCAGCAGCCAAGGAGGACTAGCAGCAGAGACCCAGTACTTC.

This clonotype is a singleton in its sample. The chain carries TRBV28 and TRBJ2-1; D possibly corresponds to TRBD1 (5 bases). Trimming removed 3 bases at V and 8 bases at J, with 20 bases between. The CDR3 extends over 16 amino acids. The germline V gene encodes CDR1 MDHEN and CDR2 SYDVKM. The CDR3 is CASSLTQGAKGDEQFF. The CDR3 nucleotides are TGTGCCAGCAGTTTGACCCAGGGCGCGAAAGGGGATGAGCAGTTCTTC.

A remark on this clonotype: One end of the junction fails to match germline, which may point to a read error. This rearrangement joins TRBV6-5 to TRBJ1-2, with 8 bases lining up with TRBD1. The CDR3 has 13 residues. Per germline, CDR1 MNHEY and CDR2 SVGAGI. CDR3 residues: CASSYQDRAGYTF. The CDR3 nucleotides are TGCGCCAGCAGTTACCAGGACAGGGCTGGCTACACCTTC.

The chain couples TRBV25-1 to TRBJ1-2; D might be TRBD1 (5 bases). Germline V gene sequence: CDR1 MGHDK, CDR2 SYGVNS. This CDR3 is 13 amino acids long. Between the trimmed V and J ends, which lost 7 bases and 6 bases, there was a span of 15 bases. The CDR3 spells CASNSGTGNGYTF. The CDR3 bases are TGTGCCAGCAACTCAGGGACGGGGAATGGCTACACCTTC.

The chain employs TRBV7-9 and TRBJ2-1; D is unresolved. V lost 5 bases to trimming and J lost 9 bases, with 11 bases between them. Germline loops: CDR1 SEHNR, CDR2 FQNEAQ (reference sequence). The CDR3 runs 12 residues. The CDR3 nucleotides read TGTGCCAGCAGCCCCTCGGGCAGTGAGCAGTTCTTC. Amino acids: CASSPSGSEQFF.

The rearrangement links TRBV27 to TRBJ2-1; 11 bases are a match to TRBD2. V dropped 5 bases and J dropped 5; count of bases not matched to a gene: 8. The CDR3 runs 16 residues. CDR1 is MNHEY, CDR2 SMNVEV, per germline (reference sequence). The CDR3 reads CASSPTGTSGDNEQFF. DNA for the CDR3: TGTGCCAGCAGTCCAACCGGGACTAGCGGTGACAATGAGCAGTTCTTC.

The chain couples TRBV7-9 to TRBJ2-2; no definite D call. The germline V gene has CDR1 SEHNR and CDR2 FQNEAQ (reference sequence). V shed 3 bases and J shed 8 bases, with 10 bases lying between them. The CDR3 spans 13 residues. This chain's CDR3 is CASSFYANGELFF. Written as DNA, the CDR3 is TGTGCCAGCAGCTTCTATGCCAATGGGGAGCTGTTTTTT.

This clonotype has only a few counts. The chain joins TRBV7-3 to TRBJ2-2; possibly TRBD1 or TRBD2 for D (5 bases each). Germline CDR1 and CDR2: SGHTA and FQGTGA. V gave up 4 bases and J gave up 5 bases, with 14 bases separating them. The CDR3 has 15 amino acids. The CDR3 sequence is CASSSGPQQTGELFF. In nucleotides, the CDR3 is TGTGCCAGCAGCTCGGGACCGCAACAAACCGGGGAGCTGTTTTTT.

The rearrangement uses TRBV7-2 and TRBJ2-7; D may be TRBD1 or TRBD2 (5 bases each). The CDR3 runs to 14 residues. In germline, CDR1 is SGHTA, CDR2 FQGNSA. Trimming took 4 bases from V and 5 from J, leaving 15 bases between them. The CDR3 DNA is TGTGCCAGCAGCTACCTGGGACGGGCGGACGAGCAGTACTTC. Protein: CASSYLGRADEQYF.

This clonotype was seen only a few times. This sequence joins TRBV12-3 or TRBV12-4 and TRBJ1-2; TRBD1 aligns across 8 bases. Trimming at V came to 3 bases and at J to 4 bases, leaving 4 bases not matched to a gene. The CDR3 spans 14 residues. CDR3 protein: CASSFTGTGYGYTF. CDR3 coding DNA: TGTGCCAGCAGTTTTACCGGGACAGGCTATGGCTACACCTTC.

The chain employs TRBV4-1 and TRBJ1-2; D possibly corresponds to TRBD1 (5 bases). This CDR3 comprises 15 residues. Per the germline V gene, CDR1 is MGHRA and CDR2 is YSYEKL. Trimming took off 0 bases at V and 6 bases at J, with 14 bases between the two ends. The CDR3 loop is CASSQEWYPRDGYTF. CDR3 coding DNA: TGCGCCAGCAGCCAAGAGTGGTATCCCAGGGATGGCTACACCTTC.